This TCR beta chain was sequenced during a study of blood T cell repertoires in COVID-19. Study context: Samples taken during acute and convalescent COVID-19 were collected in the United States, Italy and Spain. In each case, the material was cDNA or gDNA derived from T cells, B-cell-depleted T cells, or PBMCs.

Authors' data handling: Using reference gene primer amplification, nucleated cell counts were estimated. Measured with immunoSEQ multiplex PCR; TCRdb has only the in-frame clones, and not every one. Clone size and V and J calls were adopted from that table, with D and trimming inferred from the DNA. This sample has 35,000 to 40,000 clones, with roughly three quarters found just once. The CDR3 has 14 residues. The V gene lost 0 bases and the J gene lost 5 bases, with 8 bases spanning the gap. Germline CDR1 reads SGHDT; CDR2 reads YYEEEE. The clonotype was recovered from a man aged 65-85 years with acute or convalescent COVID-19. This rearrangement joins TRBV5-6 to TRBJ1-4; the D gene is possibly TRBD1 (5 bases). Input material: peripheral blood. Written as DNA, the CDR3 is TGTGCCAGCAGCTTGGTAGGGGCGAATGAAAAACTGTTTTTT. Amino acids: CASSLVGANEKLFF.